This T cell receptor beta chain was recovered during a study of early T cells in non-severe SARS-CoV-2 infection (dated by TCRdb to the early 2020s). About the study as a whole: Bulk RNA from unsorted whole blood was used for TCR sequencing, so alpha and beta chains could not be paired. Broad study findings and their caveats: VDJdb matching was skewed toward anti-spike CD8 responses and likely underestimated virus-specific expansions, missing private and CD4 specificities.

The library was generated by 5' RACE. TCRdb shows the sequencer as NextSeq 500. The TCR library protocol attached unique molecular identifiers to individual cDNA molecules to correct for sequencing error and PCR bias. Sequencing covered both TCR alpha and beta chains, and within each sample the abundances of alpha and beta sequences were tightly co-correlated. The authors' pipeline ran thus. V gene, J gene and CDR3 annotation of TCR sequences was performed with Decombinator V4. Expanded TCRs were defined as changing significantly between any two time points under a Poisson model with p below 0.0001. Abundances of TCRs were expressed as counts per million after normalisation to the total number of TCRs sequenced in each sample. TRAV1-2 paired with TRAJ12, TRAJ20 or TRAJ33 defined MAIT TCRs, while TRAV10 paired with TRAJ18 defined iNKT TCRs. VDJdb, accessed on 1 November 2021, was searched for TCRs annotated for CMV, EBV and SARS-CoV-2, and TCRs annotated for more than one antigen were excluded. TCRdb applied fastp at Q25 and MiXCR to the public reads, then kept only in-frame beta chains. Entries that share a CDR3 protein sequence are merged under the most common genes and DNA. The V and J calls shown here were made by TCRdb, not taken from the authors' results. The sample table records tens of thousands of distinct CDR3 sequences; about 16% of these occur just once. Around 5.1% of the sample is held by the ten biggest clonotypes.

The study was a case-control design nested within a healthcare worker cohort in London, UK, with weekly nasopharyngeal swab PCR tests and blood sampling. Healthcare workers were recruited during the week of the UK lockdown, between 23 and 31 March 2020, and followed weekly for up to roughly 16 weeks. Points on this clonotype: The target of this receptor is not known. Within one base of it there is no much larger clone, and no base qualities were kept.

V is shortened by 1 base, J by 2 bases, and the region joining them spans 0 bases. The CDR3 runs 12 amino acids, cysteine and phenylalanine included. The DNA shown is the 36-base CDR3, in frame from base 1. In the germline V gene, CDR1 corresponds to SGHAT and CDR2 to FQNNGV. This TCR was recovered from an adult who was a healthcare worker with PCR-confirmed SARS-CoV-2 infection or an uninfected control (not recorded which). Sequencing input: whole blood. The rearrangement joined TRBV11-2 to TRBJ2-1; no D gene can be assigned with confidence. The CDR3 is CASSLAYNEQFF. Here is the DNA: TGTGCCAGCAGCTTAGCCTACAATGAGCAGTTCTTC. The variable domain in full, with residues beyond the CDR3 obtained from the reference TRBV11-2 and TRBJ2-1 genes, is EAGVAQSPRYKIIEKRQSVAFWCNPISGHATLYWYQQILGQGPKLLIQFQNNGVVDDSQLPKDRFSAERLKGVDSTLKIQPAKLEDSAVYLCASSLAYNEQFFGPGTRLTVL.